This TCR beta chain emerged from a study of T cell responses to AZD1222 COVID-19 vaccine. Generated by immunoSEQ multiplex PCR, the TCRdb table keeps only in-frame clones and is missing some. Found here are some 150,000 clones, roughly 93% of them singletons; the top ten hold about 3.9%. Study-wide findings and caveats: Reportedly, nearly half of unique spike TCRs recognized epitopes outside B.1.351/B.1.1.7 mutations. White British donors predominated, females outnumbered males, and clonal diversity was possibly underestimated. There were repertoire samples only from the period after the peak T cell response.

Concerning this clone itself: Its antigen is undetermined.

The receptor comes from an adult in good health. Sequencing used peripheral blood, obtained on day 0 of AZD1222 vaccination.

The CDR3 is CASSISLNSPLHF. The CDR3, as DNA: TGTGCCAGTAGTATATCCCTTAATTCACCCCTCCACTTT. The chain employs TRBV19 and TRBJ1-6; D not resolved. The CDR3 has 13 amino acids. Deletions cut 2 bases from V and 6 bases from J, with 5 bases between. The germline gives CDR1 LNHDA, CDR2 SQIVND (reference sequence).